The T cell receptor (beta chain) under discussion was sequenced for a study of cytomegalovirus exposure and HLA in healthy donors. Study results and caveats: Upon later analysis, HLA-associated TCR beta chains proved more clonally expanded than other, equally common chains. Rarity characterized most TCR sequences, yet some public TCRs appeared in many donors.

The germline gives CDR1 LGHNA, CDR2 YNFKEQ. The CDR3 loop spans 15 amino acids. Trimming pared 0 bases from V and 0 bases from J, leaving 6 bases between. A note on this clone: Its matching antigen is unknown.

PCR primers comprised 60 Vbeta and 13 Jbeta primers. As processed by the authors: An analysis performed later counted around 80 million unique TCR beta chains (roughly 9.9 million of them shared). Sequenced by immunoSEQ multiplex PCR; TCRdb stores in-frame clones only, minus some. Clone size and V and J calls were adopted from that table, with D and trimming inferred from the DNA. The table lists 160,000 or so clones, around 80% of them singletons. The origin of this receptor is a male donor in good health and CMV-seropositive. The J gene is TRBJ1-5, the V gene TRBV4-2; D unresolved. The sequenced sample consisted of PBMCs. For the CDR3, the DNA is TGTGCCAGCAGCCAAGACAGTTATAGCAATCAGCCCCAGCATTTT. Its translation: CASSQDSYSNQPQHF.